This T cell receptor (beta chain) was identified during a study of shared T cell receptors in the human thymus. Method: immunoSEQ multiplex PCR; TCRdb's copy keeps in-frame clones and lacks some. This table holds almost 550,000 clones, 78% found once. This CDR3 has 13 residues. V was pared by 3 bases and J by 2 bases, with 1 base of the junction left unmatched. Germline V gene sequence: CDR1 MNHEY, CDR2 SMNVEV (reference sequence). Another study also made use of these data, one on human thymus T cells.

The source material was thymocytes. The clonotype originates from a boy less than two years old with a congenital heart defect. This chain uses TRBV27 with TRBJ2-7; 7 bases are a match to TRBD2. The DNA of the CDR3 is TGTGCCAGCAGTTTTGGGAGGGCCTACGAGCAGTACTTC. Its translation: CASSFGRAYEQYF.